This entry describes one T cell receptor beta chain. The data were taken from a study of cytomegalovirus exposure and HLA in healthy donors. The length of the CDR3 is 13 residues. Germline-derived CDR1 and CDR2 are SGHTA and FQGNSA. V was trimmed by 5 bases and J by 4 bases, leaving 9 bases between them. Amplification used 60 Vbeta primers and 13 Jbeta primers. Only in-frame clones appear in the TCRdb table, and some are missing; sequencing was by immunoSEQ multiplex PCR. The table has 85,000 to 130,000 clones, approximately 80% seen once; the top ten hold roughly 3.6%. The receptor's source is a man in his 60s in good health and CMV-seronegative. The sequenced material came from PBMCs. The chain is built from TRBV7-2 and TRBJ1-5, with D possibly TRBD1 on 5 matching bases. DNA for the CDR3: TGTGCCAGCAGCAAGAGACAGAATCAGCCCCAGCATTTT. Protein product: CASSKRQNQPQHF.